This TCR beta chain was found in a study of CD8 T cells in Susac syndrome. Random hexamers were used to reverse transcribe roughly 0.45 to 1 ug of RNA. Each CDR3 protein is one row after TCRdb ran MiXCR on the immunoSEQ multiplex PCR reads. The sample lists about 120,000 distinct CDR3 sequences, around 94% occurring once. Germline values: CDR1 SGHNT, CDR2 YYREEE (reference sequence). The CDR3 extends over 15 amino acids. With 0 bases removed from V and 0 bases from J, the gap between germline ends came to 10 bases. This clonotype was observed a few times. The clonotype comes from a human donor in good health. The specimen sequenced was CD4+ T cells from PBMCs. This chain joins TRBV5-4 and TRBJ2-7; the D gene is possibly TRBD1 (6 bases). The CDR3 DNA is TGTGCCAGCAGCTTGGAGCAGGGGTCCTCCTACGAGCAGTACTTC. Amino acid sequence: CASSLEQGSSYEQYF. The full variable domain, completed using reference TRBV5-4 and TRBJ2-7, is ETGVTQSPTHLIKTRGQQVTLRCSSQSGHNTVSWYQQALGQGPQFIFQYYREEENGRGNFPPRFSGLQFPNYSSELNVNALELDDSALYLCASSLEQGSSYEQYFGPGTRLTVT.